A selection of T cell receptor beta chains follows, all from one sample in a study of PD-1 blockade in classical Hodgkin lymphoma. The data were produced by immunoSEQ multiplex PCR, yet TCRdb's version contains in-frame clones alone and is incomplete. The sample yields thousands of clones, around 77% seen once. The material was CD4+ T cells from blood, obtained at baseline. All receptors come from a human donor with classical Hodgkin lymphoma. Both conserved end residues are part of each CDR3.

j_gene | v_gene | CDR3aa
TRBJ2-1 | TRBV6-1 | CASSGSLHNEQFF
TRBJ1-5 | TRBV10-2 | CASSDLPWGGLHQPQHF
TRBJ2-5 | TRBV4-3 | CASSQRGIGGETQYF
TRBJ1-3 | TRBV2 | CATTGLPGNTIYF
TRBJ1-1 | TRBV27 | CASSLGQVTEAFF
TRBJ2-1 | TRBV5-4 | CASSLGQGSYNEQFF
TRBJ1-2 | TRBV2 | CASITEGSPNYGYTF
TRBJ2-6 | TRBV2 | CASSPGTGISGANVLTF
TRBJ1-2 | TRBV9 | CASSVSGYYGYTF
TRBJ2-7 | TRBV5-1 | CASSLQVGDEQYF
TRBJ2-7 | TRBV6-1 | CASSESAAYEQYF
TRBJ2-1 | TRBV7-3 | CASSVGLAGVNEQFF
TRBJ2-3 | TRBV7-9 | CASSPTGDRTDTQYF
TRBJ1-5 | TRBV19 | CATGTAGNQPQHF
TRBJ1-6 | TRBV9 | CASSARDRINSPLHF
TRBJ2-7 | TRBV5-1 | CASSPAGTSSYEQYF
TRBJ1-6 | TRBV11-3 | CASSPDRDRVGSPLHF
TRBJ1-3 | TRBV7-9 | CASRRTGGPGNTIYF
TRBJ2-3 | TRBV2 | CASSELEWTQYF
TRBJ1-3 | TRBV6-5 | CASSAVRTRGNTIYF
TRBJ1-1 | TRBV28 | CASSPPDKNTEAFF
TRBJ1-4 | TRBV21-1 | CASRLGALDEKLFF
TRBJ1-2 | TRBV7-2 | CASSPLRVGYGYTF
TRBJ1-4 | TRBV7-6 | CASSPRQGSNEKLFF
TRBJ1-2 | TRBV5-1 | CASSLWSQGNGYTF
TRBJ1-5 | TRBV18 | CASSPFEGNQPQHF
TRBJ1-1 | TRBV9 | CASSVDTGVGTEAFF
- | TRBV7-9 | CASSLTSGRVEQYF
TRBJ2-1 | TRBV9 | CASSVDGRSNEQFF
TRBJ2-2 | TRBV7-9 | CASSLEALSGELFF
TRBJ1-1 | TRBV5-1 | CASSQLGLGDTEAFF
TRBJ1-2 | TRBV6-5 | CASTKDRGNYGHTF
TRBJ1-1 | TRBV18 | CASSLQENTEAFF
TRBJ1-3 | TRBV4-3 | CASSQEYTSSGNTIYF
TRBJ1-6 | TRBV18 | CASSPNSGRASPLHF
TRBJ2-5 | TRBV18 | CASSPGSQETQYF
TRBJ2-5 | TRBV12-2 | CASRSPSEQYF
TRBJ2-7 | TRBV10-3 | CAITNSNNYEQYF
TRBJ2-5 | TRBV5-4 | CASSQKGRETQYF
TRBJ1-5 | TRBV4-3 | CASSQDWDGVPQHF
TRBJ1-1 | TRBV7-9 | CASSRGQGHGTEAFF
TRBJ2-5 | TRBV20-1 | CSARLKETQYF
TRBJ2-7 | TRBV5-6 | CASSSGSGRGNPTKQYF
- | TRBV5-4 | CASSPDGGAYEQYF
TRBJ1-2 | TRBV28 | CASSLRGGYGYTF
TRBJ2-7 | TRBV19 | CASSALAGGPYEQYF
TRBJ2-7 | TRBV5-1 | CASSPDGAYEQYF
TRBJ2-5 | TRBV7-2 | CASSLGGLAGRETQYF
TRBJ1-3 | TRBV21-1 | CASSNDDRRLIPGNTIYF
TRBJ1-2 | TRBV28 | CASSPLNYGYTF
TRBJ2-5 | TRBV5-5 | CASSEDRGRRQETQYF
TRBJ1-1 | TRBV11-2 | CASSQDRVDTEAFF
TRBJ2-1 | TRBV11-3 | CASGRGPPAYNEQFF
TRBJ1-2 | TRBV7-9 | CASSLGPNPNYGYTF